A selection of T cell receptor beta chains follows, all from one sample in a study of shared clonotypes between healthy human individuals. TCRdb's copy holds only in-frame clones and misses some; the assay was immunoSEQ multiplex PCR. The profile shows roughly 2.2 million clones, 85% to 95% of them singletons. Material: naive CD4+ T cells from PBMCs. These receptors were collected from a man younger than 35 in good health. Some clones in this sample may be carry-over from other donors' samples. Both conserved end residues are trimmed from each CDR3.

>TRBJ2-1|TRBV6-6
ASNRGYNEQF
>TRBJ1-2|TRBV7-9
ASSQQGAQWGYT
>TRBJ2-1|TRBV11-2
ASSLVAGGRNEQF
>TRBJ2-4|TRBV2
ASSENMASGRAKNIQY
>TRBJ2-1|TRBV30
AWSEWTSGRHEQF
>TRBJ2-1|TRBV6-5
ASRRGSSYNEQF
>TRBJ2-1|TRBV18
ASSPGTGRVNEQF
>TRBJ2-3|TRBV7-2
ASSLVGSEAGGPKDTQY
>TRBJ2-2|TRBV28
ASSSYRGTGELF
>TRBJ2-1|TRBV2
ASSGAAGGVFNEQF
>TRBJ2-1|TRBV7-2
ASSYTKSFYNEQF
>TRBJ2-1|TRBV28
ASSIDNEQF
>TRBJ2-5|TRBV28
ASSPLSLETQY
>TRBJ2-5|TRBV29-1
SSTIGGIGETQY
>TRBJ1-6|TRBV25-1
ASSATSSYNSPLH
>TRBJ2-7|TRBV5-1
ASSPQGSYEQY
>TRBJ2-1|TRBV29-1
SVTSGNNEQF
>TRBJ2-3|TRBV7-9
ASSQGGTSGTDTQY
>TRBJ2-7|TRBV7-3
ASSSLGGGDYEQY
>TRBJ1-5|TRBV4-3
ASSQGQGNQPQH
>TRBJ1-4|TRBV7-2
ASSFGTVNEKLF
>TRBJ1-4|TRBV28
ASSFPQTGRNEKLF
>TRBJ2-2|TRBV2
ASNRPYNTGELF
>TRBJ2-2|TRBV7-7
ASSLVTSGRNTGELF
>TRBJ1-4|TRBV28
ASSPPPSATNEKLF
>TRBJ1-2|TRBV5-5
ASSLGRSNYGYT
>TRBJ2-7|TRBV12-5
ASGLIGYSQQY
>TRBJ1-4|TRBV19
ASSTEGANEKLF
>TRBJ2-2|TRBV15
ATSRESMGNTGELF
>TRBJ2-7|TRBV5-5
ASSGTQGPYEQY
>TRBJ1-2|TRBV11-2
ASSLPPPQENYGYT
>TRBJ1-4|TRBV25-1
ASSFRTGGKATNEKLF
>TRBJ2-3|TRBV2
ASSLDANTDTQY
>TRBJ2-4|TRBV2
ASRGQIAKNIQY
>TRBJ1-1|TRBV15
ATSRDARGQGEAF
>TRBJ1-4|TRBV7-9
ASSRTGGEKLF
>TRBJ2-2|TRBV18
ASSPIARLANTGELF
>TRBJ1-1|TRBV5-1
ASSRDRVDTEAF
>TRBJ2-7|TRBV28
ASSLAGTGSVRPREQY
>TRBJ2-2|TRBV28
ASSRYSLAFTGELF
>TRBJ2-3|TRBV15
ATSRASGSGTDTQY